This TCR beta chain was recorded in a study of blood T cell repertoires in COVID-19 (TCRdb year 2020). For context, the study as a whole: The collaborator samples originated in the United States, Italy and Spain and spanned the acute and convalescent phases of COVID-19. Subjects who had been exposed to COVID-19, were actively infected with it, or had recovered from it provided the deeply sampled blood TCRbeta repertoires that made up the dataset. Where available, HLA class I and class II types were obtained from metadata supplied by the sample provider rather than from assay-based typing. Samples were obtained from the ongoing ImmuneRACE study (first 160 participants) and from approximately 1,200 subjects provided by 6 global collaborators. The prospective study material was composed of cDNA or gDNA derived from T cells, B-cell-depleted T cells, or PBMCs. Nearly every sample came with metadata listing a de-identified subject ID, COVID-19 status, age in years and sex. A freely available public database, intended as a resource for researchers studying the immune response to SARS-CoV-2, is where the repertoires were released.

For this clone: Its antigen remains unidentified. The sample holds no much larger clone one base away, and base qualities are not on file.

TCRbeta CDR3 regions were amplified from genomic DNA by means of the immunoSEQ Assay, a bias-controlled multiplex PCR. In the original analysis: The number of nucleated cells in each sample was estimated from the amplification of reference gene primers within the assay. To quantify the absolute abundance of each unique TCRbeta CDR3 rearrangement, sequence reads were collapsed and filtered. For each sample, productive Simpson clonality was calculated as the square root of Simpson's diversity index over productive rearrangements. TCRdb stores this immuneACCESS table with in-frame sequences only. Part of the clones is absent; in the studies checked, under half of the shortfall reflects unresolved V genes, and no reason is known for the rest. Clone size and V and J calls were adopted from that table, with D and trimming inferred from the DNA. This sample is represented by about 200,000 clones; roughly 86% of them were singletons. Roughly 10% of the sample belongs to the ten largest clones.

The paper as a whole reports these results and caveats: The quantity of clinical and demographic metadata differed by source and by participant and was supplied without curation.

At one collaborating source in Seattle, patients were enrolled during active infection and were followed longitudinally through the course of disease. Collaborating institutions collected whole blood in K2EDTA tubes following their own protocols. Collaborator samples were shipped for TCRbeta analysis as frozen whole blood, isolated PBMCs, or DNA extracted from either sample type. Trimming takes 7 bases from V and 1 base from J, and the germline ends sit 13 bases apart. Its CDR3 holds 13 amino acids, cysteine through phenylalanine. Of the read, only the CDR3 DNA is kept; its 39 bases are in frame from base 1. Looking up the germline V gene yields CDR1 SQVTM and CDR2 ANQGSEA.

Sequenced: peripheral blood. This TCR derives from a woman aged 45-59 years with COVID-19, enrolled during active disease. This sequence uses TRBV29-1 and TRBJ1-1; a tentative D match to TRBD1 spans 5 bases. The DNA sequence is as follows: TGCAGCGGGGAACGACAGCAGAACACTGAAGCTTTCTTT. The translation is CSGERQQNTEAFF. With the rest looked up from the reference TRBV29-1 and TRBJ1-1 genes rather than sequenced, the full variable domain is SAVISQKPSRDICQRGTSLTIQCQVDSQVTMMFWYRQQPGQSLTLIATANQGSEATYESGFVIDKFPISRPNLTFSTLTVSNMSPEDSSIYLCSGERQQNTEAFFGQGTRLTVV.